This paragraph reports one T cell receptor beta chain. Antigen unknown. The CDR3 extends 3 residues past the end of the read, so its final part is completed from the germline J gene. The germline V gene encodes CDR1 DFQATT and CDR2 SNEGSKA (reference sequence). V was trimmed by 4 bases and J by 4 bases, leaving 19 bases between them. The CDR3 runs 15 residues. This sample stems from a study of T cells in women clearing cervical HPV infection. Study-wide background: Case blood was drawn a median approximately 160 days after lesion detection.

Study-wide results and limits: TRBV6-7 abundance was lower in cases than controls (around 0.11% versus 0.16%).

The repertoire was sequenced with immunoSEQ multiplex PCR; TCRdb's copy has only in-frame clones and lacks some. The sample shows 20,000 to 25,000 clones, and less than 3% sits with its ten largest clones. This sequence was found in a woman between 18 and 69 years old with a cervical HPV16 infection that either progressed to CIN3+ or cleared (not recorded which). The specimen sequenced was blood buffy coat. The chain has TRBV20-1 and TRBJ1-1; D may be TRBD1 (5 bases). The covered CDR3 bases are TGCAGTGCTACCGCGGACGGGAGGCAGGGCACTGAA. It is translated as CSATADGRQGTE. The whole CDR3 sequence reads CSATADGRQGTEAFF.